What follows are 25 T cell receptor beta chains derived from one specimen sequenced in a study of CD8+ T cells in alopecia areata. As for treatment: oral pan-JAK inhibitor, 5-10 mg twice daily. Once RNA had been extracted, it was reverse transcribed into cDNA to act as the sequencing template. The data were produced by immunoSEQ multiplex PCR, yet TCRdb's version contains in-frame clones alone and is incomplete. Among approximately 300,000 clones, 58% were seen once, and the ten largest hold over 1.5%. Sample: CD4+ T cells sorted from blood, taken at week 24, from a patient treated with tofacitinib. Receptors originate from a human donor with alopecia areata.

This chain uses TRBV15 with TRBJ2-5; perhaps TRBD1 as D (5 bases). Deletions cut 3 bases from V and 0 bases from J, with 11 bases between. This CDR3 has 15 amino acids. Germline V CDR1 and CDR2: LNHNV, YYDKDF (reference sequence). The DNA for the CDR3 is TGTGCCACCAGCAGCCTCCACAGGTACCAAGAGACCCAGTACTTC. Protein: CATSSLHRYQETQYF.

The chain employs TRBV29-1 and TRBJ1-2; tentatively, D is TRBD1 (6 bases). The CDR3 sequence is 11 residues long. V was cut by 4 bases and J by 6 bases, with 9 bases left in between. Germline-derived CDR1 and CDR2 are SQVTM and ANQGSEA. The CDR3 DNA sequence: TGCAGCGTTGCCGGGGGCAATGGCTACACCTTC. This encodes CSVAGGNGYTF.

This rearrangement joins TRBV28 to TRBJ2-7; TRBD1 aligns across 10 bases. V lost 4 bases, J lost 2 bases, and 14 bases stayed unmatched. Germline V CDR1 and CDR2: MDHEN, SYDVKM. The CDR3 length is 18 residues. The CDR3 loop reads CASSSPNPGTGAPYEQYF. The CDR3 region has the DNA TGTGCCAGCAGTTCCCCAAACCCCGGGACAGGGGCCCCCTACGAGCAGTACTTC.

The rearrangement uses TRBV4-1 and TRBJ2-7, with TRBD1 matching over 9 bases. Per germline, CDR1 MGHRA and CDR2 YSYEKL. This CDR3 comprises 15 residues. V lost 2 bases, J lost 6 bases, and 8 bases stayed unmatched. The CDR3 is CASSQRDRDTREQYF. Written as DNA, the CDR3 is TGCGCCAGCAGCCAACGGGACAGGGATACCCGCGAGCAGTACTTC.

The chain links TRBV20-1 to TRBJ1-2; D gene ambiguous. This CDR3 region has 11 residues. Trimming pared 3 bases from V and 8 bases from J, leaving 10 bases between. From germline, CDR1 is DFQATT and CDR2 SNEGSKA (reference sequence). CDR3: CSASGQRGYTF. Written as DNA, the CDR3 is TGCAGTGCTAGTGGCCAGCGGGGCTACACCTTC.

A few counts support this clone. The chain employs TRBV5-6 and TRBJ2-3; no clear D. V was trimmed by 3 bases and J by 5 bases, leaving 7 bases between them. Germline V lookup: CDR1 SGHDT, CDR2 YYEEEE. The CDR3 is 12 amino acids. The CDR3 region has the DNA TGTGCCAGCAGCTCCTTTAGAGATACGCAGTATTTT. Its protein is CASSSFRDTQYF.

This clone has more than one count but fewer than ten. Other DNA sequences in this sample translate to the same CDR3. V gene TRBV2 combines with J gene TRBJ2-5, with unresolved D. This CDR3 comprises 11 residues. The germline V and J ends were trimmed by 4 bases and 1 base, with 1 base remaining between them. Germline V CDR1 and CDR2: SNHLY, FYNNEI. In nucleotides, the CDR3 is TGTGCCAGCAGTGTCCAAGAGACCCAGTACTTC. Translation: CASSVQETQYF.

CDR3 in amino acids: CASSTGTGVNGNTIYF. The CDR3 DNA is TGTGCCAGCAGCACCGGGACAGGGGTCAATGGAAACACCATATATTTT. This chain links TRBV9 with TRBJ1-3; TRBD1 matches at 10 bases. The CDR3 runs 16 residues. Germline V gene lookup returns CDR1 SGDLS and CDR2 YYNGEE. V was clipped by 4 bases and J by 3 bases; unmatched bases: 7.

This clone was counted a few times. This chain links TRBV7-9 with TRBJ1-2; TRBD1 agrees at 7 bases. The CDR3 totals 15 residues. Germline V gene sequence: CDR1 SEHNR, CDR2 FQNEAQ (reference sequence). J was trimmed by 8 bases and V by 1 base; bases with no gene match: 10. The CDR3 DNA reads TGTGCCAGCAGCTTAGAAGCCCACAGGGGACGGGGCTACACCTTC. As protein: CASSLEAHRGRGYTF. Full variable domain (missing parts from reference TRBV7-9 and TRBJ1-2): DTGVSQNPRHKITKRGQNVTFRCDPISEHNRLYWYRQTLGQGPEFLTYFQNEAQLEKSRLLSDRFSAERPKGSFSTLEIQRTEQGDSAMYLCASSLEAHRGRGYTFGSGTRLTVV.

V is TRBV30 and J is TRBJ1-1; D is unclear. Germline lookup yields CDR1 GTSNPN and CDR2 SVGIG (reference sequence). V was pared by 1 base and J by 8 bases, with 11 bases between. This CDR3 spans 12 amino acids. CDR3 in amino acids: CAWSGYGIEAFF. CDR3 nucleotide sequence: TGTGCCTGGAGTGGATACGGGATCGAAGCTTTCTTT.

The rearrangement links TRBV7-2 to TRBJ1-6; unclear D gene. Germline assignment: CDR1 SGHTA and CDR2 FQGNSA. There are 14 residues in the CDR3. V lost 2 bases to trimming and J lost 9 bases, with 11 bases between them. The CDR3: CASSLRREVSPLHF. Written as DNA, the CDR3 is TGTGCCAGCAGCTTACGGAGGGAGGTTTCACCCCTCCACTTT.

The rearrangement joins TRBV7-2 to TRBJ2-3, with D unresolved. CDR3 length: 12 amino acids. In germline, CDR1 is SGHTA, CDR2 FQGNSA. V lost 5 bases and J lost 5, with 8 bases in between. The CDR3 DNA sequence: TGTGCCAGCAGCCCCAGTGGAGATACGCAGTATTTT. It yields the protein CASSPSGDTQYF.

This clone was seen only a few times. The rearrangement joins TRBV7-6 to TRBJ1-1; the D is unclear. V lost 5 bases and J 3 bases, leaving 16 bases between the germline ends. Germline CDR1 and CDR2: SGHVS and FNYEAQ. CDR3 size: 15 residues. Here the CDR3 DNA reads TGTGCCAGCAGCCCAGCTCCGCGACGGGACACTGAAGCTTTCTTT. This encodes CASSPAPRRDTEAFF. The full variable domain, with the rest looked up from reference TRBV7-6 and TRBJ1-1, is GAGVSQSPRYKVTKRGQDVALRCDPISGHVSLYWYRQALGQGPEFLTYFNYEAQQDKSGLPNDRFSAERPEGSISTLTIQRTEQRDSAMYRCASSPAPRRDTEAFFGQGTRLTVV.

The chain uses TRBV7-2 and TRBJ1-5; D gene uncertain. Trimming removed 3 bases from V and 1 base from J, with 10 bases in between. Germline CDR1 reads SGHTA; CDR2 reads FQGNSA. The CDR3 length is 15 residues. This chain's CDR3 is CASSLALPSNQPQHF. The CDR3 coding sequence is TGTGCCAGCAGCTTGGCCCTACCGAGCAATCAGCCCCAGCATTTT.

This sequence joins TRBV30 and TRBJ1-1; D gene ambiguous. This CDR3 has 14 residues. The V end was cut by 4 bases, the J end by 1 base, with 13 bases between. CDR1 and CDR2 (germline): GTSNPN, SVGIG (reference sequence). CDR3: CAWTTWGGNTEAFF. The CDR3 DNA is TGTGCCTGGACCACCTGGGGAGGGAACACTGAAGCTTTCTTT.

The chain employs TRBV6-5 and TRBJ1-4, with D possibly matching TRBD1 (6 bases). The ends were cut back, 5 bases at V and 8 bases at J, with 12 bases in the middle. Looked up from germline, CDR1 is MNHEY and CDR2 is SVGAGI. CDR3 length: 13 amino acids. CDR3 amino acids: CASSIQGLEKLFF. DNA for the CDR3: TGTGCCAGCAGTATACAGGGCCTCGAAAAACTGTTTTTT.

CDR3 sequence: CASARGRGHYNEQFF. CDR3 DNA: TGTGCCAGCGCTCGCGGGCGGGGCCACTACAATGAGCAGTTCTTC. J is TRBJ2-1 and V is TRBV5-6; D is possibly TRBD2 (6 bases). Germline CDR1 is SGHDT and CDR2 is YYEEEE. Trimming removed 7 bases from V and 3 bases from J, with 17 bases in between. The CDR3 length is 15 residues. Drawing the rest from reference TRBV5-6 and TRBJ2-1, the complete variable domain is DAGVTQSPTHLIKTRGQQVTLRCSPKSGHDTVSWYQQALGQGPQFIFQYYEEEERQRGNFPDRFSGHQFPNYSSELNVNALLLGDSALYLCASARGRGHYNEQFFGPGTRLTVL.

The chain employs TRBV5-1 and TRBJ1-1; a weak D match, TRBD1 (6 bases). CDR3 length: 14 residues. Trimming removed 4 bases from V and 0 bases from J, with 10 bases in between. CDR1 SGHRS and CDR2 YFSETQ come from the germline V gene. The CDR3 DNA sequence: TGCGCCAGCAGCCCGGACAGCCTGAACACTGAAGCTTTCTTT. It encodes CASSPDSLNTEAFF.

The rearrangement uses TRBV7-2 and TRBJ2-1; 9 positions match TRBD2. This CDR3 spans 16 amino acids. Looked up from germline, CDR1 is SGHTA and CDR2 is FQGNSA. The J segment lost 5 bases and the V segment lost 1 base, leaving 6 bases of the junction unmatched. CDR3 nucleotides: TGTGCCAGCAGCTTAGGTGGGCTAGCGGGACACAATGAGCAGTTCTTC. It yields the protein CASSLGGLAGHNEQFF.

This clone showed up just once. The chain links TRBV2 to TRBJ2-1; weak D call: TRBD1 (6 bases). Trimming pared 7 bases from V and 7 bases from J, leaving 14 bases between. Germline CDR1 and CDR2: SNHLY and FYNNEI. The CDR3 totals 13 residues. CDR3 sequence reads: CASTSIQGNEQFF. As DNA, the CDR3 is TGTGCCAGCACCTCTATACAGGGTAATGAGCAGTTCTTC.

The rearrangement uses TRBV5-1 and TRBJ1-4; D is uncertain. V dropped 2 bases and J dropped 5 bases, with 7 bases sitting between them. This CDR3 region has 13 residues. Per germline, CDR1 SGHRS and CDR2 YFSETQ. The chain's CDR3 is CASSLGGNEKLFF. As DNA, the CDR3 is TGCGCCAGCAGCTTAGGAGGAAATGAAAAACTGTTTTTT.

The rearrangement uses TRBV7-3 and TRBJ1-1; D remains ambiguous. The V and J ends lost 1 base and 0 bases respectively, with 3 bases between them. Germline CDR1 reads SGHTA; CDR2 reads FQGTGA. The CDR3 is 13 residues long. In nucleotides, the CDR3 is TGTGCCAGCAGCTTAAGTATGAACACTGAAGCTTTCTTT. Its protein product is CASSLSMNTEAFF.

The chain has TRBV2 and TRBJ2-5; no clear D. Trimming removed 5 bases from V and 5 bases from J, with 9 bases in between. The CDR3 runs to 12 residues. Germline CDR1 and CDR2: SNHLY and FYNNEI. The CDR3 bases are TGTGCCAGCAGTCCTAACCGGGAGACCCAGTACTTC. Translation gives CASSPNRETQYF.

Regarding this clone: This same CDR3 is encoded by further DNA sequences in the sample. V gene TRBV28 combines with J gene TRBJ2-7; D ambiguous. There are 10 residues in the CDR3. The germline gives CDR1 MDHEN, CDR2 SYDVKM. V was clipped by 3 bases and J by 4 bases, with 1 base between them. As DNA, the CDR3 is TGTGCCAGCAGTTTGTACGAGCAGTACTTC. This sequence encodes CASSLYEQYF. Combining the CDR3 with reference TRBV28 and TRBJ2-7 gives the whole variable domain DVKVTQSSRYLVKRTGEKVFLECVQDMDHENMFWYRQDPGLGLRLIYFSYDVKMKEKGDIPEGYSVSREKKERFSLILESASTNQTSMYLCASSLYEQYFGPGTRLTVT.

This clone was observed many times. CDR3 sequence: CASTLTLNTGELFF. CDR3 DNA sequence: TGTGCCAGCACCCTGACTTTGAACACCGGGGAGCTGTTTTTT. The J gene is TRBJ2-2, the V gene TRBV7-2; no clear D. The CDR3 sequence is 14 residues long. The germline gives CDR1 SGHTA, CDR2 FQGNSA. The V end was cut by 7 bases, the J end by 1 base, with 10 bases between.